The rows below give T cell receptor beta chains drawn from one sample of a study of vaccination effects on CD4 cells after COVID-19. Their recognized antigens are unknown. Sequencing used immunoSEQ multiplex PCR; TCRdb keeps in-frame clones, though not all of them. The sample lists roughly 41,000 clones, approximately 68% occurring once. Source: CD4+ T cells from PBMCs cultured with HCoV-OC43 spike peptides, taken before COVID-19 vaccination. The receptors were gathered from a human donor who received a COVID-19 vaccine. The conserved cysteine and the conserved F or W are not part of the CDR3 here. Size values are once, few and many counts, or a class for expanded clones, and some rows have none.

abundance	v_gene	j_gene	CDR3aa
NA	TRBV7-7	TRBJ2-5	ASSIGTAQETQY
NA	TRBV18	TRBJ1-2	ASSESWESGYGYT
NA	TRBV19	TRBJ1-2	ASSDTGAYGYT
NA	TRBV24-1	TRBJ2-2	ATSDNLAGDTGELF
NA	TRBV19	TRBJ1-2	ASSVGDRGLWGYT
NA	TRBV10-3	TRBJ1-5	AISDRGNQPQH
NA	TRBV5-4	TRBJ2-3	ASSLPHTPDTQY
few	TRBV11-2	TRBJ2-2	ASIPTSGSRRTGELF
NA	TRBV18	TRBJ1-4	ASSPLGQGNEKLF
NA	TRBV19	TRBJ1-5	ASSISRAGNQPQH
NA	TRBV7-7	TRBJ1-5	ASSLLLGQPQH
once	TRBV6-1	TRBJ1-2	ASSDITAHNYGYT
NA	TRBV30	TRBJ1-1	AWNREEYTEAF
NA	TRBV10-3	TRBJ1-6	AISESSSRAFRPNSPLH
NA	TRBV6-4	TRBJ2-1	ASSDGGRAYNEQF
few	TRBV6-6	TRBJ1-2	ASSYDPWNYGYT
NA	TRBV11-2	TRBJ1-1	ASSLIGANAEAF
once	TRBV7-6	TRBJ2-7	ASSLAHGRPYEQY
few	TRBV30	TRBJ1-6	AWRRSSSYNSPLH
medium-sized	TRBV6-5	TRBJ2-7	ASSYWAGDTRGEQY
NA	TRBV18	TRBJ1-1	ASSLMTVDEAF
NA	TRBV24-1	TRBJ2-1	ATSDGGLNEQF
NA	TRBV6-5	TRBJ1-6	ASSRIRGARTPLH
few	TRBV3-1/TRBV3-2	TRBJ1-2	ASSGIWGGYT
NA	TRBV9	TRBJ2-5	ASSWGTTPQETQY
NA	TRBV10-3	TRBJ1-2	AISESISEGASHGYT
NA	TRBV27	TRBJ2-5	ASSPQGLGTQY